A selection of T cell receptor beta chains follows, all from one sample in a study of technical replicates of blood from a handful of donors. Profiled with immunoSEQ multiplex PCR; TCRdb holds only in-frame clones, not every one. This table has some 80,000 clones, 95% to 97% appearing once. Sample: T cells isolated from PBMCs. All receptors come from a human donor in good health. CDR3s include the opening cysteine and the closing phenylalanine or tryptophan. The D gene is left open where the match is weak. For some rows the clone size is stated as once, few or many, or as a class when expanded; others skip it.

v_call,clone_size,d_call,j_call,cdr3_aa,cdr3_nt
TRBV29-1,.,.,TRBJ1-3,CSVEVQGPVGNTIYF,TGCAGCGTTGAAGTTCAGGGGCCAGTTGGAAACACCATATATTTT
TRBV9,.,TRBD1,TRBJ2-1,CASSVTGGYSYNEQFF,TGTGCCAGCAGCGTGACAGGGGGCTACTCCTACAATGAGCAGTTCTTC
TRBV6-5,.,TRBD1,TRBJ1-1,CASSRQGTEAFF,TGTGCCAGCAGTCGACAGGGAACTGAAGCTTTCTTT
TRBV6-6,.,.,TRBJ2-5,CASSLEAETQYF,TGTGCCAGCAGTTTAGAGGCAGAGACCCAGTACTTC
TRBV7-3,.,TRBD2,TRBJ2-7,CASSPSGYEQYF,TGTGCCAGCAGCCCTAGCGGTTACGAGCAGTACTTC
TRBV14,.,.,TRBJ1-1,CASSLLLGMNTEAFF,TGTGCCAGCAGCCTCTTACTAGGGATGAACACTGAAGCTTTCTTT
TRBV5-6,once,.,TRBJ1-2,CASSLVDRTLYGYTF,TGTGCCAGCAGCTTGGTCGACAGGACACTCTATGGCTACACCTTC
TRBV9,.,.,TRBJ1-1,CASSVGEREVGTEAFF,TGTGCCAGCAGCGTCGGGGAAAGGGAAGTGGGCACTGAAGCTTTCTTT
TRBV6-5,.,.,TRBJ2-7,CASRKLDSYEQYF,TGTGCCAGCAGAAAATTGGACAGCTACGAGCAGTACTTC
TRBV4-1,.,TRBD2,TRBJ2-1,CASSPGLAGYNEQFF,TGCGCCAGCAGCCCGGGACTAGCGGGATACAATGAGCAGTTCTTC
TRBV19,.,TRBD2,TRBJ2-1,CASSTTGAGGNEQFF,TGTGCCAGTAGTACCACTGGAGCGGGAGGAAATGAGCAGTTCTTC
TRBV11-2,once,TRBD1,TRBJ2-7,CASSFSGTGGYEQYF,TGTGCCAGCAGCTTTTCCGGGACAGGGGGCTACGAGCAGTACTTC
TRBV27,.,.,TRBJ2-7,CASTSSHYEQYF,TGTGCCAGCACTAGCTCACACTACGAGCAGTACTTC
TRBV12-5,.,TRBD1,TRBJ1-1,CASGPDRATEAFF,TGTGCTAGTGGCCCAGACAGGGCCACTGAAGCTTTCTTT
TRBV5-1,.,.,TRBJ1-1,CASSLDRGMNTEAFF,TGCGCCAGCAGCTTGGATCGGGGAATGAACACTGAAGCTTTCTTT
TRBV6-4,once,.,TRBJ2-3,CASSDSIPGGGTDTQYF,TGTGCCAGCAGTGACTCGATTCCGGGCGGAGGTACAGATACGCAGTATTTT
TRBV6-4,.,TRBD1,TRBJ1-2,CASRAGGQGSHGYTF,TGTGCCAGCAGGGCCGGGGGACAGGGATCCCATGGCTACACCTTC
TRBV7-6,once,.,TRBJ2-5,CASSDFRDKQETQYF,TGTGCCAGCAGCGATTTCCGGGACAAACAAGAGACCCAGTACTTC
TRBV30,.,.,TRBJ1-4,CAWSVQTENEKLFF,TGTGCCTGGAGTGTACAGACAGAGAATGAAAAACTGTTTTTT
TRBV10-1,.,TRBD2,TRBJ2-7,CASSESFGSGRADEQYF,TGCGCCAGCAGTGAGTCCTTCGGTAGCGGGAGGGCCGACGAGCAGTACTTC
TRBV19,.,.,TRBJ1-1,CASSIQENTEAFF,TGTGCCAGTAGTATACAGGAGAACACTGAAGCTTTCTTT
TRBV5-4,.,.,TRBJ2-5,CASSWWGDETQYF,TGTGCCAGCAGCTGGTGGGGGGACGAGACCCAGTACTTC
TRBV9,.,.,TRBJ2-2,CASSPRGGGITGELFF,TGTGCCAGCAGCCCCCGAGGAGGGGGCATAACCGGGGAGCTGTTTTTT
TRBV7-6,.,TRBD2,TRBJ2-1,CASGSGRAENEQFF,TGTGCCAGCGGCAGCGGGAGGGCCGAGAATGAGCAGTTCTTC
TRBV4-2,.,TRBD1,TRBJ2-1,CASSLRTGPSYNEQFF,TGTGCCAGCAGCCTCCGGACAGGCCCTTCCTACAATGAGCAGTTCTTC
TRBV6-4,.,.,TRBJ1-5,CASSEQGGQPQHF,TGTGCCAGCAGTGAACAGGGCGGCCAGCCCCAGCATTTT
TRBV19,once,.,TRBJ2-5,CASSIVGLKGETQYF,TGTGCCAGTAGTATAGTAGGCCTTAAGGGGGAGACCCAGTACTTC
TRBV27,.,.,TRBJ2-6,CASSLKPSGANVLTF,TGTGCCAGCAGTTTAAAGCCCTCTGGGGCCAACGTCCTGACTTTC
TRBV15,.,.,TRBJ1-1,CATSRVWGVSTEAFF,TGTGCCACCAGCAGAGTATGGGGGGTCAGCACTGAAGCTTTCTTT
TRBV2,.,TRBD1,TRBJ2-7,CASSAGTGWYEQYF,TGTGCCAGCAGTGCCGGGACAGGGTGGTACGAGCAGTACTTC
TRBV19,.,TRBD2,TRBJ2-7,CASGLAGGGYEQYF,TGTGCTTCGGGACTAGCGGGAGGAGGTTACGAGCAGTACTTC
TRBV7-9,.,.,TRBJ1-1,CASLTQTNGEAFF,TGTGCCAGTCTTACTCAGACTAACGGTGAAGCTTTCTTT